Reported below is one T cell receptor (beta chain). The PCR contained 60 Vbeta and 13 Jbeta primers. Sequenced by immunoSEQ multiplex PCR; TCRdb stores in-frame clones only, minus some. The repertoire holds 100,000 to 150,000 clones, with about 79% as singletons. This entry is derived from a study of cytomegalovirus exposure and HLA in healthy donors. CDR3 length: 14 residues. The V and J ends lost 5 bases and 2 bases respectively, with 13 bases between them. Germline V gives CDR1 MNHEY, CDR2 SVGAGI. Material: PBMCs. The clonotype comes from a woman in her forties or fifties in good health and CMV-seronegative. The chain carries TRBV6-5 and TRBJ2-7; a possible D gene is TRBD2 (6 bases). CDR3 DNA: TGTGCCAGCAGTCCCCGACTAGTCCCCTACGAGCAGTACTTC. It translates to CASSPRLVPYEQYF.